The next 23 T cell receptor beta chains were all read from a single sample in a study of Graves' ophthalmopathy and Graves' hyperthyroidism (dated by TCRdb to 2017 to 2018). Sequencing was carried out with an Illumina HiSeq 2000. For repertoire sequencing, the TCR beta CDR3 regions were amplified from RNA transcripts. A first-round RT-PCR used HTBI primers with the Qiagen OneStep RT-PCR kit, followed by a second-round multiplex PCR, size selection and purification. TCRdb redid the processing of the public reads, applying fastp at Q25 and MiXCR, and retained in-frame beta chains. CDR3 protein sequences are deduplicated, and each keeps its most common genes and DNA. Counted in this sample were over a million distinct CDR3 sequences; 35% to 40% of them appeared once. Around 10% of the sample is held by the ten biggest clonotypes. Sequencing was done on a sample of peripheral blood or thyroid tissue (not recorded which). These receptors all stem from an adult man with Graves' hyperthyroidism.

This clonotype was detected only a few times. The germline gene is not matched at one end of the junction; a read error may be the cause. In DNA form, the CDR3 reads TGTGCCAGTAGTATATTCAGAACAACTAATGAAAAACTGCTTTTT. Encoded protein: CASSIFRTTNEKLLF. The chain couples TRBV19 to TRBJ1-4; D ambiguous. The CDR3 sequence is 15 residues long. The V gene's germline CDR1 is LNHDA and CDR2 SQIVND (reference sequence). The full variable domain, rest sourced from reference TRBV19 and TRBJ1-4, is DGGITQSPKYLFRKEGQNVTLSCEQNLNHDAMYWYRQDPGQGLRLIYYSQIVNDFQKGDIAEGYSVSREKKESFPLTVTSAQKNPTAFYLCASSIFRTTNEKLLFGSGTQLSVL.

This chain connects TRBV20-1 to TRBJ2-5; TRBD2 agrees at 9 bases. CDR3 length equals 15 residues. V lost 4 bases to trimming and J lost 9 bases; unmatched junction nucleotides: 15. Germline lookup yields CDR1 DFQATT and CDR2 SNEGSKA (reference sequence). CDR3 region: CSATYPSGTQRAQYF. The CDR3 nucleotides are TGCAGTGCTACCTATCCTAGCGGGACTCAGAGGGCCCAGTACTTC.

This clonotype appeared many times. The chain has TRBV20-1 and TRBJ2-5; possibly TRBD1 for D (5 bases). Trimming pared 2 bases from V and 5 bases from J, leaving 9 bases between. CDR3 length: 12 amino acids. CDR1 is DFQATT, CDR2 SNEGSKA, per germline (reference sequence). The CDR3 bases are TGCAGTGCTAGACCCCAGGGCGAGACCCAGTACTTC. Protein sequence: CSARPQGETQYF.

This clonotype was counted at least ten times. V is TRBV11-2 and J is TRBJ1-6; 7 nucleotides match TRBD1. Germline V CDR1 and CDR2: SGHAT, FQNNGV. The CDR3 loop spans 15 amino acids. The ends lost 4 bases at V and 4 bases at J; junction bases unmatched: 4. The CDR3 sequence is CASSWGQNYNSPLHF. DNA of the CDR3: TGTGCCAGCAGCTGGGGACAGAATTATAATTCACCCCTCCACTTT.

The gene calls are TRBV20-1 and TRBJ2-7, with 7 bases identical to TRBD1. The V segment lost 1 base and the J segment 4 bases; nucleotides outside the gene matches: 4. This CDR3 has 13 amino acids. Looked up from germline, CDR1 is DFQATT and CDR2 is SNEGSKA (reference sequence). The CDR3 sequence: CSARAQQGYEQYF. Written as DNA, the CDR3 is TGCAGTGCTAGAGCTCAACAGGGGTACGAGCAGTACTTC.

The chain has TRBV7-9 and TRBJ1-2; unclear D gene. Trimming stripped 1 base from V and 9 bases from J, with 9 bases between. The CDR3 totals 12 residues. Germline V gene sequence: CDR1 SEHNR, CDR2 FQNEAQ (reference sequence). The CDR3 DNA is TGTGCCAGCAGCTTAGGCGGCGATCGCTACACCTTC. Translated, it gives CASSLGGDRYTF.

The chain is built from TRBV10-3 and TRBJ1-2; the D is unclear. Germline V gene lookup returns CDR1 ENHRY and CDR2 SYGVKD. The V gene lost 10 bases and the J gene lost 4 bases, with 13 bases spanning the gap. The CDR3 contains 12 residues. For the CDR3, the DNA is TGTGCCAAACAAGGAGGGATCTATGGCTACACCTTC. Its translation: CAKQGGIYGYTF.

This clonotype was seen a few times. The J gene is TRBJ2-7, the V gene TRBV6-2 or TRBV6-3; no firm D call. V was trimmed by 7 bases and J by 0 bases, leaving 10 bases between them. The germline V gene has CDR1 MNHEY and CDR2 SVGEGT. This CDR3 is 13 amino acids long. The CDR3 region has the DNA TGTGCCAGCAAGAACAGTCCCTCCTACGAGCAGTACTTC. Translating gives CASKNSPSYEQYF.

This clonotype has ten or more counts. The rearrangement links TRBV12-3 or TRBV12-4 to TRBJ2-5; D gene uncertain. The CDR3 consists of 15 residues. The germline V and J ends were trimmed by 3 bases and 2 bases, with 13 bases remaining between them. The CDR3 spells CASSFGRISQETQYF. The DNA of the CDR3 is TGTGCCAGCAGTTTCGGACGGATCTCACAAGAGACCCAGTACTTC.

The chain joins TRBV10-3 to TRBJ1-5; TRBD1 aligns across 11 bases. V gave up 6 bases and J gave up 6 bases; unmatched junction bases: 10. Germline CDR1 and CDR2: ENHRY and SYGVKD. The CDR3 has 16 residues. The chain's CDR3 is CAISRLSGQGGQPQHF. CDR3 nucleotides: TGTGCCATCAGCCGTCTATCGGGACAGGGGGGTCAGCCCCAGCATTTT.

This clonotype showed up many times. The chain joins TRBV6-5 to TRBJ1-1; D is uncertain. The V gene's germline CDR1 is MNHEY and CDR2 SVGAGI. Trimming took off 0 bases at V and 1 base at J, with 6 bases between the two ends. This CDR3 comprises 14 residues. Here the CDR3 DNA reads TGTGCCAGCAGTTACTCGCCGAGGAACACTGAAGCTTTCTTT. Its translation is CASSYSPRNTEAFF.

This clonotype was counted ten times or more. The rearrangement joins TRBV20-1 to TRBJ2-7; D is perhaps TRBD1 or TRBD2 (5 bases each). The CDR3 runs to 15 residues. V lost 0 bases, J lost 6 bases, and 18 bases lay in between. Germline CDR1 DFQATT, CDR2 SNEGSKA (reference sequence). DNA for the CDR3: TGCAGTGCTAGAGATTCAGGAGGACAACGGAGCGAGCAGTACTTC. Its translation is CSARDSGGQRSEQYF.

This clonotype showed up many times. The J gene is TRBJ2-7, the V gene TRBV7-2, with D possibly matching TRBD1 (5 bases). CDR3 length equals 13 residues. The V gene lost 8 bases and the J gene lost 0 bases, with 11 bases spanning the gap. Germline lookup yields CDR1 SGHTA and CDR2 FQGNSA. The DNA of the CDR3 is TGTGCCAGCGGGGCCAGGACCTCCTACGAGCAGTACTTC. Protein: CASGARTSYEQYF.

The chain links TRBV10-3 to TRBJ2-7, with TRBD1 identical over 8 bases. Unmatched junction bases numbered 14, after V lost 8 bases and J lost 5 bases. The germline gives CDR1 ENHRY, CDR2 SYGVKD. The CDR3 is made up of 15 amino acids. CDR3 in amino acids: CAISSVMGQDDEQYF. The CDR3 region has the DNA TGTGCCATCTCCAGCGTGATGGGACAGGACGACGAGCAGTACTTC.

For this clonotype: Sequence at one end of the junction differs from germline and may be a read error. V and J are TRBV10-1 and TRBJ2-6; TRBD1 aligns across 8 bases. This CDR3 is 15 amino acids long. Germline lookup yields CDR1 WNHNN and CDR2 SYGVQD (reference sequence). The CDR3 nucleotides are TGTGCCAGCAGACGACAGGGGAACGGGGCCAACGTCCTGACTTTC. It is translated as CASRRQGNGANVLTF.

This clonotype has a handful of counts. The chain joins TRBV15 to TRBJ1-4, with TRBD1 identical over 10 bases. The CDR3 has 16 residues. The germline CDR1 and CDR2 sequences are LNHNV and YYDKDF (reference sequence). V gave up 8 bases and J gave up 6 bases; unmatched junction bases: 12. DNA for the CDR3: TGTGCCACCCGTCGACAGGGGGCAAGTGGGGATGAAAAACTGTTTTTT. It codes for CATRRQGASGDEKLFF.

The V and J genes are TRBV10-3 and TRBJ1-1, with D possibly being TRBD1 (5 bases). There are 16 residues in the CDR3. Germline lookup yields CDR1 ENHRY and CDR2 SYGVKD. Trimming took off 3 bases at V and 1 base at J, with 15 bases between the two ends. The CDR3 coding sequence is TGTGCCATCAGTGATAGGGGTGACAGCCCGAACACTGAAGCTTTCTTT. Amino acids: CAISDRGDSPNTEAFF.

The chain combines TRBV4-1 with TRBJ2-7; TRBD1 is a possible D gene (5 bases). The CDR3 has 15 residues. Germline values: CDR1 MGHRA, CDR2 YSYEKL. V was cut by 0 bases and J by 3 bases, with 12 bases left in between. This CDR3 is CASSQDTGQIYEQYF. The CDR3 DNA reads TGCGCCAGCAGCCAAGATACAGGACAAATCTACGAGCAGTACTTC.

This clonotype was counted ten times or more. CDR3 bases: TGTGCCAGCAGTGAATCAGTGACAGCCGGGGAGCTGTTTTTT. It yields the protein CASSESVTAGELFF. V usage is TRBV2 and J usage is TRBJ2-2; D possibly corresponds to TRBD1 (5 bases). The V and J ends lost 2 bases and 6 bases respectively, with 10 bases between them. This CDR3 contains 14 residues. CDR1 and CDR2 from the germline V gene are SNHLY and FYNNEI.

Concerning this clonotype: One base away lies a much larger clone, so this may be a sequencing read error. The chain uses TRBV25-1 and TRBJ2-5; D is undetermined. Germline values: CDR1 MGHDK, CDR2 SYGVNS. The CDR3 is made up of 14 amino acids. The CDR3 sequence is CASSGPGLQETQYF. In DNA, the CDR3 is TGTGCCAGTAGTGGTCCAGGCCTCCAAGAGACCCAGTACTTC.

CDR3: CASSARDSRNEKLFF. CDR3 bases: TGTGCCAGCAGCGCTCGGGACAGCCGCAATGAAAAACTGTTTTTT. The genes are TRBV4-2 and TRBJ1-4; 7 nucleotides agree with TRBD1. Trimming at V came to 5 bases and at J to 5 bases, leaving 8 bases not matched to a gene. The V gene's germline CDR1 is LGHNA and CDR2 YNFKEQ. CDR3 length equals 15 residues.

V usage is TRBV29-1 and J usage is TRBJ2-5, with a weak D call TRBD1 (5 bases). The germline CDR1 and CDR2 sequences are SQVTM and ANQGSEA. This CDR3 contains 11 residues. V was pared by 8 bases and J by 5 bases, with 12 bases between. Here the CDR3 reads CSLGARETQYF. CDR3 in DNA: TGCAGCTTAGGGGCGAGGGAGACCCAGTACTTC.

This clonotype was seen repeatedly, ten times or more. The V call is TRBV7-9, the J call TRBJ2-7; D gene ambiguous. V gave up 2 bases and J gave up 1 base, with 9 bases separating them. CDR3 length: 14 residues. Germline V lookup: CDR1 SEHNR, CDR2 FQNEAQ (reference sequence). CDR3 bases: TGTGCCAGCAGCTTAAGCATGTTGTCCTACGAGCAGTACTTC. It encodes CASSLSMLSYEQYF.